This TCR beta chain is drawn from a study of cytomegalovirus exposure and HLA in healthy donors. Germline V gene sequence: CDR1 SGHDT, CDR2 YYEEEE. This CDR3 region has 16 residues. The ends lost 4 bases at V and 4 bases at J; junction bases unmatched: 11. The PCR contained 60 Vbeta and 13 Jbeta primers. TCRdb keeps only in-frame clones here, not all; method: immunoSEQ multiplex PCR. The top ten clones hold approximately 2.2% of a sample with about 170,000 clones, around 86% of them seen once. This clone was recorded once. This TCR was recovered from a male donor in good health and CMV-seronegative. The source material was PBMCs. The V gene is TRBV5-6, the J gene TRBJ2-5; 9 nucleotides line up with TRBD2. The CDR3 region is CASSLRLAASGETQYF. CDR3 bases: TGTGCCAGCAGCCTTAGACTAGCGGCCTCCGGAGAGACCCAGTACTTC.